Listed below are T cell receptor beta chains from one sample, sequenced in a study of blood T cell repertoires in COVID-19. TCRdb keeps only in-frame clones here, not all; method: immunoSEQ multiplex PCR. Of under 200,000 clones detected, about 85% appear once; the ten largest clones hold around 4.9%. The sequenced sample was peripheral blood. Receptor source: a woman of 80 years or more with acute or convalescent COVID-19. The CDR3 runs from the conserved cysteine through the conserved F or W. A D gene is named only where the DNA matches it firmly. Size is omitted from some rows. Given values are once, few, many or a class for expanded clones.

CDR3aa,CDR3nt,len,d_gene,abundance,j_gene,v_gene
CASSPLTGGHYGYTF,TGTGCCAGCAGCCCCTTAACGGGAGGTCACTATGGCTACACCTTC,15,-,-,TRBJ1-2,TRBV27
CASSVRQGAYEQYF,TGTGCCAGCAGCGTTAGACAGGGAGCCTACGAGCAGTACTTC,14,TRBD1,-,TRBJ2-7,TRBV7-8
CASSADKTSNYGYTF,TGTGCCAGCAGCGCAGACAAGACCTCTAACTATGGCTACACCTTC,15,-,few,TRBJ1-2,TRBV5-4
CASSIERGYQPQHF,TGTGCCAGTAGTATAGAGCGGGGTTATCAGCCCCAGCATTTT,14,-,-,TRBJ1-5,TRBV19
CATSDSVWVRGYTF,TGTGCCACCAGTGATTCCGTTTGGGTGCGGGGCTACACCTTC,14,-,-,TRBJ1-2,TRBV24-1
CASIPEAGQAFYEQYF,TGTGCCAGCATTCCGGAGGCGGGACAGGCTTTCTACGAGCAGTACTTC,16,TRBD1,-,TRBJ2-7,TRBV5-5
CASSSRQFEAFF,TGTGCCAGTAGTAGTCGACAGTTTGAAGCTTTCTTT,12,-,-,TRBJ1-1,TRBV19
CASSLTYGYEQYF,TGTGCCAGCAGCCTAACCTACGGGTACGAGCAGTACTTC,13,-,-,TRBJ2-7,TRBV7-2
CASSVDQGQPQHF,TGTGCCAGCAGCGTAGATCAGGGGCAGCCCCAGCATTTT,13,-,-,TRBJ1-5,TRBV9
CASSQGVGNEQFF,TGTGCCAGCAGCCAAGGCGTTGGCAATGAGCAGTTCTTC,13,-,-,TRBJ2-1,TRBV3-1/TRBV3-2
CASGHPAFF,TGTGCCTCGGGACACCCCGCTTTCTTT,9,-,-,TRBJ1-1,TRBV30
CASSLGDRANSPLHF,TGTGCCAGCAGCTTGGGGGACAGGGCTAATTCACCCCTCCACTTT,15,TRBD1,-,TRBJ1-6,TRBV7-8
CACKIGYYGYTF,TGTGCCTGCAAAATCGGTTATTATGGCTACACCTTC,12,-,-,TRBJ1-2,TRBV30
CASSLLQGQAFF,TGCGCCAGCAGCCTTCTACAGGGCCAAGCTTTCTTT,12,-,few,TRBJ1-1,TRBV5-1
CASSLQLTGEYGYTF,TGTGCCAGCAGCCTCCAACTGACAGGGGAGTACGGCTACACCTTC,15,TRBD1,-,TRBJ1-2,TRBV5-8
CASSYTSRVGGETQYF,TGTGCCAGCAGTTACACGTCGCGGGTAGGGGGAGAGACCCAGTACTTC,16,-,-,TRBJ2-5,TRBV6-2/TRBV6-3
CASSPGTGLRGNQPQHF,TGTGCCAGCTCCCCCGGGACAGGTCTTCGGGGCAATCAGCCCCAGCATTTT,17,TRBD1,-,TRBJ1-5,TRBV18
CASRLQGALYEAFF,TGTGCCAGCAGATTACAGGGGGCCCTCTATGAAGCTTTCTTT,14,TRBD1,-,TRBJ1-1,TRBV2
CASSLWGRSTEAFF,TGTGCCAGCAGTTTATGGGGCAGAAGCACTGAAGCTTTCTTT,14,-,-,TRBJ1-1,TRBV27
CASSLGAEGYEQYF,TGTGCCAGCAGCTTGGGGGCCGAAGGCTACGAGCAGTACTTC,14,-,once,TRBJ2-7,TRBV5-4
CASSQERRTSPLHF,TGCGCCAGCAGCCAAGAGAGGAGAACTTCACCCCTCCACTTT,14,-,few,TRBJ1-6,TRBV4-1
CASRDRGANVLTF,TGTGCCAGTAGGGACAGGGGAGCCAACGTCCTGACTTTC,13,TRBD1,-,TRBJ2-6,TRBV19
CASSHTTGRSGNTIYF,TGTGCCAGCTCTCATACGACAGGCCGCTCTGGAAACACCATATATTTT,16,-,-,TRBJ1-3,TRBV18
CASSLAGGETQYF,TGTGCCAGCAGTCTAGCGGGAGGGGAGACCCAGTACTTC,13,TRBD2,-,TRBJ2-5,TRBV2
CASENLNTEAFF,TGTGCCAGCGAGAACTTGAACACTGAAGCTTTCTTT,12,-,-,TRBJ1-1,TRBV19
CSVQSRGDVPSGRGEQYF,TGCAGCGTACAAAGCCGGGGGGACGTCCCCAGCGGGAGGGGCGAGCAGTACTTC,18,TRBD2,once,TRBJ2-7,TRBV29-1
CASSMSPGTTGNTIYF,TGCGCCAGCAGCATGTCCCCAGGTACCACTGGAAACACCATATATTTT,16,-,-,TRBJ1-3,TRBV5-1
CASSLLFQGNTEAFF,TGCGCCAGCAGCTTGTTATTTCAGGGCAACACTGAAGCTTTCTTT,15,-,-,TRBJ1-1,TRBV5-1
CASSATGQGGYTF,TGTGCCAGCAGTGCGACAGGGCAGGGTGGCTACACCTTC,13,TRBD1,-,TRBJ1-2,TRBV28
CATSDPDRAYEQYF,TGTGCCACCAGTGACCCGGACAGGGCTTACGAGCAGTACTTC,14,TRBD1,-,TRBJ2-7,TRBV24-1
CASSPRTGWVETQYF,TGTGCCAGCTCACCAAGGACAGGGTGGGTGGAGACCCAGTACTTC,15,TRBD1,-,TRBJ2-5,TRBV18
CASSQSGGSTDTQYF,TGTGCCAGCAGTCAAAGCGGGGGCAGCACAGATACGCAGTATTTT,15,TRBD2,-,TRBJ2-3,TRBV5-4
CASSHTRNTEAFF,TGTGCCAGCAGCCACACCAGGAACACTGAAGCTTTCTTT,13,-,-,TRBJ1-1,TRBV11-3
CASSLNRDIRYTQYF,TGTGCCAGCAGTTTAAACCGGGACATCCGATATACGCAGTATTTT,15,-,-,TRBJ2-3,TRBV5-5
CASSSGRPWGADTQYF,TGTGCCAGCAGCAGCGGGAGGCCCTGGGGGGCAGATACGCAGTATTTT,16,TRBD2,-,TRBJ2-3,TRBV7-2
CAISESEALNTEAFF,TGTGCCATCAGTGAGTCAGAGGCCTTGAACACTGAAGCTTTCTTT,15,-,few,TRBJ1-1,TRBV10-3
CASIRWDMYYEQYF,TGTGCCAGCATTCGATGGGACATGTACTACGAGCAGTACTTC,14,-,few,TRBJ2-7,TRBV5-6
CASSGVPGTSGASSYNEQFF,TGCGCCAGCAGCGGGGTACCCGGGACTAGCGGGGCGAGCTCCTACAATGAGCAGTTCTTC,20,TRBD2,once,TRBJ2-1,TRBV5-1
CASSYSPLLNYGYTF,TGTGCCAGCAGTTACTCTCCACTTCTTAACTATGGCTACACCTTC,15,-,-,TRBJ1-2,TRBV6-6
CASSLVVGGKNIQYF,TGTGCCAGCAGCTTAGTGGTGGGAGGCAAAAACATTCAGTACTTC,15,-,once,TRBJ2-4,TRBV7-2
CASSQFPSEYEQFF,TGCGCCAGCAGCCAATTCCCGAGCGAGTATGAGCAGTTCTTC,14,-,-,TRBJ2-1,TRBV4-3
CASSLSRGVYNEQFF,TGTGCCAGCAGCTTATCGCGGGGAGTCTACAATGAGCAGTTCTTC,15,-,few,TRBJ2-1,TRBV7-2
CASTDRPGNYGYTF,TGTGCCAGCACCGATCGCCCGGGAAATTATGGCTACACCTTC,14,-,-,TRBJ1-2,TRBV28
CSVEYRADTQYF,TGCAGCGTTGAGTACAGAGCAGATACGCAGTATTTT,12,-,-,TRBJ2-3,TRBV29-1
CASSDLAGGRTDTQYF,TGCGCCAGCAGCGATCTAGCGGGAGGACGCACAGATACGCAGTATTTT,16,TRBD2,-,TRBJ2-3,TRBV5-1
CASSLEPSGTAQYF,TGTGCCAGCAGCTTAGAGCCTAGCGGGACCGCCCAGTACTTC,14,TRBD2,-,TRBJ2-5,TRBV7-2
CAWSVKGGWQHPEAFF,TGTGCCTGGAGTGTAAAGGGGGGGTGGCAGCACCCTGAAGCTTTCTTT,16,-,-,TRBJ1-1,TRBV30
CASTRGYEQYF,TGTGCCAGCACCCGGGGCTACGAGCAGTACTTC,11,-,-,TRBJ2-7,TRBV6-5
CASSRDSYNEQFF,TGTGCCAGCAGCCGCGACAGCTACAATGAGCAGTTCTTC,13,-,-,TRBJ2-1,TRBV7-9
CASSVSNEAFF,TGTGCCAGCAGTGTCTCTAATGAAGCTTTCTTT,11,-,-,TRBJ1-1,TRBV2
CASSLFGTGPYEQYF,TGTGCCAGCAGCTTGTTCGGGACAGGCCCCTACGAGCAGTACTTC,15,TRBD1,-,TRBJ2-7,TRBV5-6
CSVGGANSPLHF,TGCAGCGTCGGAGGGGCTAATTCACCCCTCCACTTT,12,-,-,TRBJ1-6,TRBV29-1
CASSLRDRGYEQYF,TGTGCCAGCTCACTCCGGGACAGGGGTTACGAGCAGTACTTC,14,TRBD1,-,TRBJ2-7,TRBV18